The rows below give T cell receptor beta chains drawn from one sample of a study of T cells after yellow fever vaccination. From the 5' RACE reads, TCRdb called clonotypes with MiXCR, one entry per CDR3 protein. The sample has around 600,000 distinct CDR3 sequences; approximately 13% are singletons. The material was PBMCs, obtained on the day of the yellow fever booster vaccination. Source of these receptors: a man aged 25 to 40 who received the YFV17D yellow fever vaccine. The CDR3 runs from the conserved cysteine through the conserved F or W. Each record gives: J gene, D gene, clone size, V gene, CDR3 DNA, CDR3 protein. The D gene is left open where the match is weak. The size entry is marked missing in some rows and otherwise reads once, few, many or a size class.

TRBJ1-6	.	.	TRBV12-3/TRBV12-4	TGTGCCAGCAGTTTTGAGAGACCACCCCTCCACTTT	CASSFERPPLHF
TRBJ2-3	.	many	TRBV25-1	TGTGCCAGCAGACCCCCATGGGAAGATACGCAGTATTTT	CASRPPWEDTQYF
TRBJ2-2	TRBD1	.	TRBV4-1	TGCGCCAGCAGCCTGAGGACAGGGCCGAACACCGGGGAGCTGTTTTTT	CASSLRTGPNTGELFF
TRBJ2-1	TRBD2	.	TRBV10-3	TGTGCCATCAGTAGCGGGAGAGGAGGCGTAAATGAGCAGTTCTTC	CAISSGRGGVNEQFF
TRBJ2-1	.	few	TRBV29-1	TGCAGCGCCCAGGGGGGGGGCTCCTACAATGAGCAGTTCTTC	CSAQGGGSYNEQFF
TRBJ2-2	.	.	TRBV5-4	TGTGCCAGCAGCTTGCTTCGGGACAACACCGGGGAGCTGTTTTTT	CASSLLRDNTGELFF
TRBJ2-3	TRBD2	.	TRBV24-1	TGTGCCACCAGTGATCCGACTAGCGGCCGGGCAGATACGCAGTATTTT	CATSDPTSGRADTQYF
TRBJ2-3	TRBD2	once	TRBV10-2	TGCGCCAGCAGTGACCGAGACAGGACTAGCACAGATATGCAGTATTTT	CASSDRDRTSTDMQYF
TRBJ2-7	.	few	TRBV5-5	TGTGCCAGCAGCTTGGACCCATCTAATTACTACGAGCAGTACTTC	CASSLDPSNYYEQYF
TRBJ2-2	TRBD2	.	TRBV29-1	TGCAGCGGATCCCGAGGAGGGGGGCTAGCGGGAATCACCGGGGAGCTGTTTTTT	CSGSRGGGLAGITGELFF
TRBJ1-5	.	.	TRBV6-2/TRBV6-3	TGTGCCAGCACCGCTGGGTGGGTAGCCGCTCTTCTCAATCAGCCCCAGCATTTT	CASTAGWVAALLNQPQHF